Shown below are 29 T cell receptor beta chains from a single sample sequenced in a study of T cell repertoires in cytomegalovirus infection. What these receptors recognize is not known. TCRdb reprocessed the reads with MiXCR, giving one entry per CDR3 protein. Seen here are more than 250,000 distinct CDR3 sequences, more than 20% observed once, and the top ten hold about an eighth. This sample comprised cultured PBMCs, obtained from culture after CMV antigen stimulation. Source of these receptors: a human donor in good health (CMV status not recorded). Some clones in this sample may be carry-over from other donors' samples.

This clonotype appeared a few times. The genes are TRBV11-3 and TRBJ2-5, with 9 bases matching TRBD1. This CDR3 comprises 15 residues. V lost 5 bases, J lost 2 bases, and 6 bases stayed unmatched. Germline V gives CDR1 SGHNT, CDR2 YENEEA. The CDR3 DNA sequence: TGTGCCAGCAGCGCAATCGGGACAGGGCAAGAGACCCAGTACTTC. Encoded protein: CASSAIGTGQETQYF.

The genes are TRBV20-1 and TRBJ1-5; tentatively, D is TRBD1 (6 bases). The germline V gene has CDR1 DFQATT and CDR2 SNEGSKA (reference sequence). Trimming pared 6 bases from V and 7 bases from J, leaving 16 bases between. This CDR3 is 13 amino acids long. The CDR3 spells CSARTEGGQPQHF. The CDR3 DNA reads as TGCAGTGCCCGGACGGAGGGGGGACAGCCCCAGCATTTT.

V is TRBV7-6 and J is TRBJ2-1; 9 nucleotides match TRBD2. V was pared by 5 bases and J by 8 bases, with 19 bases of the junction left unmatched. Germline assignment: CDR1 SGHVS and CDR2 FNYEAQ. This CDR3 spans 18 amino acids. The DNA for the CDR3 is TGTGCCAGCAGCGCGGAGACTAGCGGCCGCCTGAGGTACGATGAGCAGTTCTTC. Amino acids: CASSAETSGRLRYDEQFF.

This clonotype has a count of ten or more. The CDR3: CASSQGGGRSGANVLTF. CDR3 coding DNA: TGCGCCAGCAGCCAAGGAGGGGGCAGGTCTGGGGCCAACGTCCTGACTTTC. The chain recombines TRBV4-1 with TRBJ2-6; 7 nucleotides align to TRBD1. J gave up 1 base and V 1 base, and 4 bases lay outside the gene matches. Germline V gene lookup returns CDR1 MGHRA and CDR2 YSYEKL. The CDR3 spans 17 residues.

This chain joins TRBV7-2 and TRBJ2-5, with D possibly matching TRBD2 (5 bases). Trimming pared 5 bases from V and 5 bases from J, leaving 15 bases between. The CDR3 consists of 14 residues. The germline gives CDR1 SGHTA, CDR2 FQGNSA. For the CDR3, the DNA is TGTGCCAGCAGCCTGGGTCGGGAAGGGGAGACCCAGTACTTC. The encoded protein is CASSLGREGETQYF.

The rearrangement uses TRBV24-1 and TRBJ2-3; D unclear. CDR3 length: 15 amino acids. Looked up from germline, CDR1 is KGHDR and CDR2 is SFDVKD. Trimming left V 3 bases short and J 2 bases short, with 11 bases between. The CDR3 sequence: CATSDARTATDTQYF. The CDR3 DNA reads TGTGCCACCAGTGATGCCAGGACGGCCACAGATACGCAGTATTTT.

A word on this clonotype: This may stem from a read error, because a much larger clone lies one nucleotide away. This CDR3 is CPSSSRDRMTYEQYF. The CDR3 nucleotides are TGTCCCAGCAGCAGCCGGGACAGGATGACCTACGAGCAGTACTTC. The rearrangement uses TRBV7-2 and TRBJ2-7; 8 bases match TRBD1. The length of the CDR3 is 15 residues. The germline CDR1 and CDR2 sequences are SGHTA and FQGNSA.

In its sample, this clonotype was seen many times. This chain joins TRBV7-2 and TRBJ2-1; 8 bases agree with TRBD2. This CDR3 has 15 amino acids. Per germline, CDR1 SGHTA and CDR2 FQGNSA. J gave up 2 bases and V 5 bases, and 5 bases lay outside the gene matches. The CDR3 nucleotides read TGTGCCAGCAGCCTCAAGACTAGCGCCTACAATGAGCAGTTCTTC. It codes for CASSLKTSAYNEQFF.

This sequence joins TRBV12-3 or TRBV12-4 and TRBJ2-7; D remains unclear. There are 13 residues in the CDR3. V was clipped by 1 base and J by 4 bases, with 8 bases between them. CDR3: CASSLGAEYEQYV. DNA of the CDR3: TGTGCCAGCAGTTTAGGGGCGGAATACGAGCAGTACGTC.

The rearrangement joins TRBV28 to TRBJ1-5, with 8 bases lining up with TRBD1. CDR1 is MDHEN and CDR2 is SYDVKM in the germline V gene. This CDR3 is built from 17 residues. With 7 bases clipped from V and 3 bases from J, the junction kept 14 bases outside the gene matches. DNA for the CDR3: TGTGCCAGCAAGGACAGGGCTATAGTAAGGCTCAATCAGCCCCAGCATTTT. Translation: CASKDRAIVRLNQPQHF.

This clonotype was counted a few times. The chain carries TRBV12-3 or TRBV12-4 and TRBJ2-5; a weak D match, TRBD2 (5 bases). V dropped 4 bases and J dropped 4 bases, with 10 bases sitting between them. The CDR3 consists of 13 residues. The DNA for the CDR3 is TGTGCCAGCAGTTCGTACGCGGGAGAGACCCAGTACTTC. It specifies CASSSYAGETQYF.

The chain employs TRBV4-1 and TRBJ1-2; D gene uncertain. CDR1 is MGHRA, CDR2 YSYEKL, per germline. V was cut by 1 base and J by 0 bases, with 12 bases left in between. CDR3 length: 16 amino acids. In DNA form, the CDR3 reads TGCGCCAGCAGCCAAGGCCCTTGGGTAGCTAACTATGGCTACACCTTC. Translated: CASSQGPWVANYGYTF.

As regards this clonotype: Germline is not matched at one junction end, which may reflect a read error. J is TRBJ2-1 and V is TRBV18, with 7 bases aligning to TRBD2. Germline CDR1 and CDR2: KGHSH and LQKENI. CDR3 length: 14 residues. This CDR3 is CASSPRWEGPRWVF. CDR3 nucleotides: TGTGCCAGCTCCCCTAGGTGGGAGGGCCCTCGGTGGGTCTTC.

This sequence joins TRBV7-3 and TRBJ2-2, with TRBD2 matching 15 bases. From germline, CDR1 is SGHTA and CDR2 FQGTGA. After removal of 4 bases from V and 6 bases from J, the junction contained 3 bases not matched to a gene. The CDR3 length is 16 residues. DNA for the CDR3: TGTGCCAGCAGCTCCGGGACTAGCGGGAGGCCCGGGGAGCTGTTTTTT. Amino acid sequence: CASSSGTSGRPGELFF.

The chain carries TRBV7-9 and TRBJ1-1; D not certain. CDR3 length equals 15 residues. Per germline, CDR1 SEHNR and CDR2 FQNEAQ (reference sequence). The V gene lost 1 base and the J gene lost 4 bases, with 13 bases spanning the gap. In DNA, the CDR3 is TGTGCCAGCAGCTTAGGCGACGTAGGCGTCACTGAAGCTTTCTTT. This codes for CASSLGDVGVTEAFF.

This clonotype was recorded a few times. This chain uses TRBV6-2 or TRBV6-3 with TRBJ1-1, with no clear D. V lost 8 bases to trimming and J lost 2 bases, with 9 bases between them. There are 12 residues in the CDR3. Germline V gene data show CDR1 as MNHEY and CDR2 as SVGEGT. This CDR3 reads CASGRANTEAFF. The CDR3 DNA sequence: TGTGCCAGCGGTAGGGCTAACACTGAAGCTTTCTTT.

This clonotype occurred a few times. This rearrangement joins TRBV5-1 to TRBJ2-7; no reliable D call. The germline gives CDR1 SGHRS, CDR2 YFSETQ. The germline V and J ends were trimmed by 0 bases and 3 bases, with 10 bases remaining between them. This CDR3 is 14 amino acids long. DNA of the CDR3: TGCGCCAGCAGCTTGGACAGAGAGTTCTACGAGCAGTACTTC. Its translation: CASSLDREFYEQYF.

V gene TRBV7-8 combines with J gene TRBJ2-3, with 10 positions matching TRBD2. Germline assignment: CDR1 SGHVS and CDR2 FQNEAQ. Trimming took 0 bases from V and 4 from J; bases not matched to a gene: 7. The CDR3 is 17 amino acids. CDR3 region: CASSLAHSGRSSDTQYF. Written as DNA, the CDR3 is TGTGCCAGCAGCTTAGCGCATAGCGGGAGGTCGTCAGATACGCAGTATTTT. Looking up the rest from reference TRBV7-8 and TRBJ2-3 gives the full variable domain: GAGVSQSPRYKVAKRGQDVALRCDPISGHVSLFWYQQALGQGPEFLTYFQNEAQLDKSGLPSDRFFAERPEGSVSTLKIQRTQQEDSAVYLCASSLAHSGRSSDTQYFGPGTRLTVL.

This clonotype was found many times. The chain couples TRBV7-9 to TRBJ2-1; possibly TRBD1 for D (5 bases). The germline V and J ends were trimmed by 5 bases and 7 bases, with 21 bases remaining between them. Germline lookup yields CDR1 SEHNR and CDR2 FQNEAQ (reference sequence). The CDR3 sequence is 16 residues long. Written as DNA, the CDR3 is TGTGCCAGCAGCCCCGCAGGGTCCCTAATTCGTAATGAGCAGTTCTTC. Protein: CASSPAGSLIRNEQFF. The complete variable domain, with remaining parts taken from reference TRBV7-9 and TRBJ2-1, reads DTGVSQNPRHKITKRGQNVTFRCDPISEHNRLYWYRQTLGQGPEFLTYFQNEAQLEKSRLLSDRFSAERPKGSFSTLEIQRTEQGDSAMYLCASSPAGSLIRNEQFFGPGTRLTVL.

This clonotype was detected ten times or more. The chain links TRBV7-2 to TRBJ1-6; D is ambiguous. V was clipped by 1 base and J by 4 bases, with 11 bases between them. The germline V gene has CDR1 SGHTA and CDR2 FQGNSA. The CDR3 totals 16 residues. The CDR3 spells CASSLVSGEYNSPLHF. Written as DNA, the CDR3 is TGTGCCAGCAGCTTAGTCTCCGGGGAATATAATTCACCCCTCCACTTT.

V and J are TRBV5-5 and TRBJ2-3, with 8 bases that match TRBD2. Germline CDR1 reads SGHKS; CDR2 reads YYEKEE (reference sequence). This CDR3 has 16 residues. With 10 bases clipped from V and 3 bases from J, the junction kept 16 bases outside the gene matches. CDR3 in DNA: TGTGCCGGCGGCTCCGATGCGGGAGGAAGGACAGATACGCAGTATTTT. Protein: CAGGSDAGGRTDTQYF.

This chain uses TRBV4-1 with TRBJ2-7; D might be TRBD1 (5 bases). V was cut by 11 bases and J by 3 bases, with 26 bases left in between. CDR1 is MGHRA and CDR2 is YSYEKL in the germline V gene. CDR3 length: 16 residues. The CDR3 DNA sequence: TGCGCCTCCAAACTTCTCCCAGGGCCAAGGGACTACGAGCAGTACTTC. Translation gives CASKLLPGPRDYEQYF.

The chain is built from TRBV7-3 and TRBJ2-2; TRBD1 aligns across 8 bases. Germline V gene sequence: CDR1 SGHTA, CDR2 FQGTGA. The ends lost 4 bases at V and 0 bases at J; junction bases unmatched: 7. CDR3 length: 17 amino acids. The DNA of the CDR3 is TGTGCCAGCAGCTCCTCTCTGACAGGGGCGAACACCGGGGAGCTGTTTTTT. It yields the protein CASSSSLTGANTGELFF.

The CDR3 nucleotides are TGTGCCAGCAGTCACAACTTTTTGGGGGGCGAAGCGAACTATGGCTACACCTTC. It is translated as CASSHNFLGGEANYGYTF. The V call is TRBV6-5, the J call TRBJ1-2; perhaps TRBD1 as D (6 bases). Germline-derived CDR1 and CDR2 are MNHEY and SVGAGI. The V gene lost 5 bases and the J gene lost 2 bases, with 24 bases spanning the gap. This CDR3 spans 18 amino acids.

This clonotype was seen a handful of times. The chain employs TRBV5-4 and TRBJ1-5; perhaps TRBD1 as D (5 bases). The germline CDR1 and CDR2 sequences are SGHNT and YYREEE (reference sequence). Trimming took 2 bases from V and 11 from J, leaving 14 bases between them. CDR3 length equals 13 residues. The chain's CDR3 is CASSFGRAGSQHF. CDR3 nucleotide sequence: TGTGCCAGCAGCTTCGGACGGGCAGGGTCCCAGCATTTT. The full variable domain, in which reference TRBV5-4 and TRBJ1-5 provide the parts outside the CDR3, is ETGVTQSPTHLIKTRGQQVTLRCSSQSGHNTVSWYQQALGQGPQFIFQYYREEENGRGNFPPRFSGLQFPNYSSELNVNALELDDSALYLCASSFGRAGSQHFGDGTRLSIL.

The rearrangement links TRBV4-3 to TRBJ2-1; possibly TRBD2 for D (5 bases). The CDR3 extends over 16 amino acids. Germline CDR1 is LGHNA and CDR2 is YSLEER. The V gene lost 4 bases and the J gene lost 4 bases, with 17 bases spanning the gap. In DNA form, the CDR3 reads TGCGCCAGCAGCCGAGAGACTCTCCGGGGTTACAATGAGCAGTTCTTC. Translated, it gives CASSRETLRGYNEQFF.

Ten or more counts support this clonotype. This chain connects TRBV2 to TRBJ1-1, with a possible D match to TRBD1 (6 bases). The V and J ends lost 8 bases and 6 bases respectively, with 10 bases between them. This CDR3 comprises 11 residues. Germline V CDR1 and CDR2: SNHLY, FYNNEI. DNA of the CDR3: TGTGCCAGCGGGGGCTACGCTGAAGCTTTCTTT. Amino acid sequence: CASGGYAEAFF.

This clonotype was counted a few times. This CDR3 is CSANQGVLNTEAFF. The CDR3 DNA reads as TGCAGTGCTAATCAGGGGGTTTTGAACACTGAAGCTTTCTTT. The chain employs TRBV20-1 and TRBJ1-1, with TRBD1 matching 7 bases. With 4 bases clipped from V and 0 bases from J, the junction kept 5 bases outside the gene matches. This CDR3 is 14 amino acids long. CDR1 is DFQATT and CDR2 is SNEGSKA in the germline V gene (reference sequence).

This clonotype has a handful of counts. The V and J genes are TRBV6-2 or TRBV6-3 and TRBJ2-2; 9 bases match TRBD2. CDR3 length: 16 residues. Germline CDR1 MNHEY, CDR2 SVGEGT. The V and J ends lost 5 bases and 1 base, in that order; junction bases with no gene match: 5. This CDR3 reads CASSARAGGNTGELFF. CDR3 nucleotides: TGTGCCAGCAGTGCCCGAGCGGGAGGGAACACCGGGGAGCTGTTTTTT.